This T cell receptor (beta chain) derives from a study of response to subunit inactivated influenza vaccine. General study findings and limits: It was suggested by the authors that few new T cells are recruited by each seasonal influenza vaccination.

The table lists this clonotype with a few counts. Its antigen is not identified. TCRdb independently ran MiXCR on the RT-PCR reads; one entry per CDR3 protein. This sample has approximately 570,000 distinct CDR3 sequences, with around 8% found just once. Germline assignment: CDR1 MGHRA and CDR2 YSYEKL. V was trimmed by 0 bases and J by 4 bases, leaving 7 bases between them. CDR3 length equals 13 residues. The TCR originated in a man aged 50 to 75 who received an inactivated influenza vaccine. The chain employs TRBV4-1 and TRBJ2-7; D is uncertain. The material sequenced was PBMCs from blood, taken 23 to 25 months after vaccination. CDR3 loop: CASSQESLYEQYF. The CDR3 DNA sequence: TGCGCCAGCAGCCAAGAATCGCTATACGAGCAGTACTTC.